Listed below are T cell receptor beta chains from one sample, sequenced in a study of cytomegalovirus exposure and HLA in healthy donors. Assay used: immunoSEQ multiplex PCR; TCRdb lists only in-frame clones, some missing. The data contain under 200,000 clones, 75% to 90% of them singletons. The sample consisted of PBMCs. All receptors come from a man between 40 and 49 years old in good health and CMV-seropositive. Each CDR3 is given with its conserved first and last residue. The D gene is left open where the match is weak. Size values are once, few and many counts, or a class for expanded clones, and some rows have none.

clone_size d_call j_call v_call cdr3_aa cdr3_nt
NA NA TRBJ2-3 TRBV10-1 CASSARGGASVDTQYF TGCGCCAGCAGCGCCCGCGGGGGCGCGTCCGTGGATACGCAGTATTTT
NA NA TRBJ2-7 TRBV2 CASRAGAYEQYF TGTGCCAGCAGGGCAGGGGCGTACGAGCAGTACTTC
NA NA TRBJ1-1 TRBV7-2 CASSSQGTEAFF TGTGCCAGCAGCTCGCAGGGGACTGAAGCTTTCTTT
NA TRBD1 TRBJ2-7 TRBV2 CASYEGQGSYEQYF TGTGCCAGCTATGAAGGACAGGGGTCATACGAGCAGTACTTC
NA TRBD2 TRBJ2-5 TRBV5-1 CASRIEPGLAGEYF TGCGCCAGCAGAATCGAACCGGGACTAGCGGGCGAGTACTTC
NA NA TRBJ1-1 TRBV6-5 CASSYPRGEAFF TGTGCCAGCAGTTACCCCAGGGGTGAAGCTTTCTTT
NA NA TRBJ1-4 TRBV28 CASSLSDTHEKLFF TGTGCCAGCAGTTTATCTGACACCCATGAAAAACTGTTTTTT
once NA TRBJ1-4 TRBV25-1 CASSVSTGGSREKLFF TGTGCCAGCAGTGTATCGACGGGGGGGTCTAGGGAAAAACTGTTTTTT
NA TRBD1 TRBJ1-5 TRBV19 CASSMDRAIHNQPQHF TGTGCCAGTAGTATGGACAGGGCGATACACAATCAGCCCCAGCATTTT
NA NA TRBJ1-1 TRBV7-2 CASSLTGLTEAFF TGTGCCAGCAGCTTAACAGGGTTAACTGAAGCTTTCTTT